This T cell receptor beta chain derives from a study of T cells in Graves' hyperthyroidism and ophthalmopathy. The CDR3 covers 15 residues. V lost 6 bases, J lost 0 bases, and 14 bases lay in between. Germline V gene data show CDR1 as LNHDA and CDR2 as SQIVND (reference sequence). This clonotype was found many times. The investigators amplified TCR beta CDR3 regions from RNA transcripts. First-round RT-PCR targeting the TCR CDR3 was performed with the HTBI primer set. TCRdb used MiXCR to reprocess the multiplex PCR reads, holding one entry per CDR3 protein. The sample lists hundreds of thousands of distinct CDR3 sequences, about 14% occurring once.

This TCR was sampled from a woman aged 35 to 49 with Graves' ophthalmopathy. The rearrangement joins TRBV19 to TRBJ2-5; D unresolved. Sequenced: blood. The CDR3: CASSPDGSYQETQYF. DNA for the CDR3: TGTGCCAGTAGCCCGGACGGATCGTACCAAGAGACCCAGTACTTC.